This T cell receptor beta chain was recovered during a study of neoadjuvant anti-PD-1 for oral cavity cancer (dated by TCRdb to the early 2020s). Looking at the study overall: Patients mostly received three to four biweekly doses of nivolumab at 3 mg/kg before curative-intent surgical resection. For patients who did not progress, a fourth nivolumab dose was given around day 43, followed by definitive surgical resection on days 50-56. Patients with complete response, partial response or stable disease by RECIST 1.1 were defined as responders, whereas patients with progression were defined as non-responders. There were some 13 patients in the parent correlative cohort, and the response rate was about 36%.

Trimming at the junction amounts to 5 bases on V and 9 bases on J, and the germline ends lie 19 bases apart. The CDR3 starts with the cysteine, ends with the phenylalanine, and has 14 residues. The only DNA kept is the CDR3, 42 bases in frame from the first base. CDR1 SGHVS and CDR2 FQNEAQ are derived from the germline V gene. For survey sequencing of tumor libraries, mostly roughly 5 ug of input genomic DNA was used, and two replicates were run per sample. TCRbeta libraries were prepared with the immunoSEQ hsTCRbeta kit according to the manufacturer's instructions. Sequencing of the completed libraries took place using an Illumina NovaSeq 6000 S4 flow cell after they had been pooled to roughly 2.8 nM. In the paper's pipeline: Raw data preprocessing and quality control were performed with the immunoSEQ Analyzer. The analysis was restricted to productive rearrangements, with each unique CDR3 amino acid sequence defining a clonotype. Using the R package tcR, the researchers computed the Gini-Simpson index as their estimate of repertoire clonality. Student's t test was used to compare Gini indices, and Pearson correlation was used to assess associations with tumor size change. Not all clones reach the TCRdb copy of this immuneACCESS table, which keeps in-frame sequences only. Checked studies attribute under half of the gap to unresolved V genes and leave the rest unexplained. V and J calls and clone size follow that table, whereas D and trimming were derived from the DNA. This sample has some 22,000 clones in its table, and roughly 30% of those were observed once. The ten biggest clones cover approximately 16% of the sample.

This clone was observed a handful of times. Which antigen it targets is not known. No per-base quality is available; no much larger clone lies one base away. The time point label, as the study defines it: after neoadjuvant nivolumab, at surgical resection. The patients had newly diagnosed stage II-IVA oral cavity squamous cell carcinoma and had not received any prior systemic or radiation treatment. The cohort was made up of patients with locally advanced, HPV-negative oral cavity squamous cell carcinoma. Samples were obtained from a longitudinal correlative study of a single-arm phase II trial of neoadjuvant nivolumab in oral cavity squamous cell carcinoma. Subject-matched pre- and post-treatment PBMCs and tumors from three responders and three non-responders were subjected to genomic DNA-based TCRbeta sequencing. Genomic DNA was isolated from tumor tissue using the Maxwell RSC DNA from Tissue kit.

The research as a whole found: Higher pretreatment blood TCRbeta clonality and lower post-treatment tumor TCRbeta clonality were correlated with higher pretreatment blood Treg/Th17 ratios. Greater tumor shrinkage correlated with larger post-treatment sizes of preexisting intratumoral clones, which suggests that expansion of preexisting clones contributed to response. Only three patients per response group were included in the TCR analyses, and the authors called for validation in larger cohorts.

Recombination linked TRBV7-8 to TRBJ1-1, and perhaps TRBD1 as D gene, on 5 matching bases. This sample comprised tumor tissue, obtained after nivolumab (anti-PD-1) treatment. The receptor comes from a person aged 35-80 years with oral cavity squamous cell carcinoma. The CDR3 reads CASSPLDGGQQAFF. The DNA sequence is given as TGTGCCAGCAGCCCTTTGGACGGCGGACAACAAGCTTTCTTT.